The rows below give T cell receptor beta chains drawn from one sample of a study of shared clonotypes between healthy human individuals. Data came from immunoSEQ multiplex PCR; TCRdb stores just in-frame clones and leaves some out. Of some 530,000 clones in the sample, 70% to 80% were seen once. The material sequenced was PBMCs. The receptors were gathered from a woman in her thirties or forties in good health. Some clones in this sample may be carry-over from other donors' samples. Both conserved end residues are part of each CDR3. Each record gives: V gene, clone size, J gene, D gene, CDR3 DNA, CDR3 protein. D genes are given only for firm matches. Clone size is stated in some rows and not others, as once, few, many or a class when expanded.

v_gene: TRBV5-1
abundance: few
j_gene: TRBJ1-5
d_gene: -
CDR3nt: TGCGCCAGCAGCTTGGAACCCGGGACCCCCAATCAGCCCCAGCATTTT
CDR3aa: CASSLEPGTPNQPQHF

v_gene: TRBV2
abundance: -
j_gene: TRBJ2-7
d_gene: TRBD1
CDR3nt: TGTGCCAGCAAGGGGACAGGGGTTTCCTACGAGCAGTACTTC
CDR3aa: CASKGTGVSYEQYF

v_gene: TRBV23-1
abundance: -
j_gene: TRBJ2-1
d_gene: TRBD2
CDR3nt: TGCGCCAGCAGTCTCAAATTGGGTAGCGGGAGCTCCTACAATGAGCAGTTCTTC
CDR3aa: CASSLKLGSGSSYNEQFF

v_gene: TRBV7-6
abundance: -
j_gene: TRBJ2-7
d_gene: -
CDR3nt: TGTGCCAGCAGCCAGAACAAGCAATACGAGCAGTACTTC
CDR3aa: CASSQNKQYEQYF

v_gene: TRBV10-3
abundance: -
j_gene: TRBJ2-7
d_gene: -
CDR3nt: TGTGCCAGTCTTAGCGCGGGGTCCTACGAGCAGTACTTC
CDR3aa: CASLSAGSYEQYF

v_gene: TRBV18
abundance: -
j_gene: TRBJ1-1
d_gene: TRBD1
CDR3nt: TGTGCCAGCTCACTCCGACAGGGGGCGATGAACACTGAAGCTTTCTTT
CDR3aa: CASSLRQGAMNTEAFF

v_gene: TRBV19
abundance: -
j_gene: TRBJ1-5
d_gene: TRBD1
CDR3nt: TGTGCCAGTAGTCCGCCGGGACAGGGTTATCAGCCCCAGCATTTT
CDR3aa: CASSPPGQGYQPQHF

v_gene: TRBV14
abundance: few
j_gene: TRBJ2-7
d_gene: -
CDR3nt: TGTGCCAGCAGCTTTCACAGGGCCGAGCAGTACTTC
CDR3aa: CASSFHRAEQYF

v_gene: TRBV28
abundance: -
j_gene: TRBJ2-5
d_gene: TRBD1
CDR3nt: TGTGCCAGCAGTTCGCATTCGGACAGGGTACGGACCCAGTACTTC
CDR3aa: CASSSHSDRVRTQYF

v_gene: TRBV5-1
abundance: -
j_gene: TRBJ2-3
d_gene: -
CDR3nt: TGCGCCAGCAGCTTGGATTTGGCTAGCGGCACAGATACGCAGTATTTT
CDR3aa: CASSLDLASGTDTQYF

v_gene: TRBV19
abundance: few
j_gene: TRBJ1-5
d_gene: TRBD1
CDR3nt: TGTGCCAGTAGTAGAGCGGGACAGGGCGGCAATCAGCCCCAGCATTTT
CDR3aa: CASSRAGQGGNQPQHF

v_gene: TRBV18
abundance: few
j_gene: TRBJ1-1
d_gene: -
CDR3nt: TGTGCCAGCAAAGGACAGTTGAACACTGAAGCTTTCTTT
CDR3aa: CASKGQLNTEAFF

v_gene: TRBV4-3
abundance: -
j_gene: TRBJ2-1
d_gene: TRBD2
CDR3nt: TGCGCCAGCAGCGACATGGGGGGGGGAAATGAGCAGTTCTTC
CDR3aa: CASSDMGGGNEQFF

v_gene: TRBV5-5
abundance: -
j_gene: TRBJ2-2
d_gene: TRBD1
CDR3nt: TGTGCCAGCAGCCCCGGGACAGGGGACCCCGGGGAGCTGTTTTTT
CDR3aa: CASSPGTGDPGELFF

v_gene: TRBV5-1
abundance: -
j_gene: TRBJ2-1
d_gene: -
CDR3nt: TGCGCCAGCAGCTTGGGAGCGACTACCTACAATGAGCAGTTCTTC
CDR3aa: CASSLGATTYNEQFF

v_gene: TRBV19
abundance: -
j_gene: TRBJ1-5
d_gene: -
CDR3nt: TGTGCCAGTAGAGGTTATAGCAATCAGCCCCAGCATTTT
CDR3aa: CASRGYSNQPQHF

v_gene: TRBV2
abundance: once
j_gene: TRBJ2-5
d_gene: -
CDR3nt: TGTGCCAGCAGCAAACAGGGTCAAGAGACCCAGTACTTC
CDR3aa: CASSKQGQETQYF

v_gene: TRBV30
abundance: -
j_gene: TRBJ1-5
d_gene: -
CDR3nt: TGTGCCTGGAGTGGACTACCCGGGGAGCCCCAGCATTTT
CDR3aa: CAWSGLPGEPQHF

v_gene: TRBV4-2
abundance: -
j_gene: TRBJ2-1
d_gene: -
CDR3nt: TGTGCCAGCACTTCGACTAACTACAATGAGCAGTTCTTC
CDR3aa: CASTSTNYNEQFF

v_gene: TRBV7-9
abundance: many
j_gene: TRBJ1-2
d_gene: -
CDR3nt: TGTGCCAGCAGCTTAGACACAGGGTCCGGCTACACCTTC
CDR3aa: CASSLDTGSGYTF

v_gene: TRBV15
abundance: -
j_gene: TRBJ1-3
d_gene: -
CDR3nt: TGTGCCACCAGCAGAGGGGGTACTGGAAACACCATATATTTT
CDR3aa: CATSRGGTGNTIYF

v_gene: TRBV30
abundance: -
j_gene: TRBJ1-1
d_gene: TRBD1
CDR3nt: TGTGCCTGGAGCCTAGGACAGGAAAACACTGAAGCTTTCTTT
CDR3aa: CAWSLGQENTEAFF

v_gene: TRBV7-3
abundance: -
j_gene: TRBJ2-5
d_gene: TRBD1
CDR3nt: TGTGCCAGCAGCGGAGGGACAGGGGGTAGTGAGACCCAGTACTTC
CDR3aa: CASSGGTGGSETQYF

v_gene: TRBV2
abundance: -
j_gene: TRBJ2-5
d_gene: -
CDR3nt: TGTGCCAGCAGTGAAAGGCTAGCCGAGACCCAGTACTTC
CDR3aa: CASSERLAETQYF

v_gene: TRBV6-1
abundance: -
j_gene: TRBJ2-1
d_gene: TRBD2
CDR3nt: TGTGCCATCACGACTAGCGGCCAAGCCTACAATGAGCAGTTCTTC
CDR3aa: CAITTSGQAYNEQFF

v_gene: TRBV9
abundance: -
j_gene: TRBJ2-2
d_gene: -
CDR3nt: TGTGCCAGCACTCGTCTCGGGACAACAACCACCGGGGAGCTGTTTTTT
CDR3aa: CASTRLGTTTTGELFF

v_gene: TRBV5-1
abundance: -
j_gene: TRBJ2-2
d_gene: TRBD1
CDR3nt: TGCGCCAGCAGCACGGGACAGGGGGACACCGGGGAGCTGTTTTTT
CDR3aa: CASSTGQGDTGELFF

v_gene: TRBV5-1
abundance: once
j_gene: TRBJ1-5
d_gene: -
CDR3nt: TGCGCCAGCAGCTTGGGCATGCAGGAAGGTCAGCCCCAGCATTTT
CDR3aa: CASSLGMQEGQPQHF

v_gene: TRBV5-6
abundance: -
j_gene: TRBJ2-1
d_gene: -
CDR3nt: TGTGCCAGCAGCTTGTATTGGCGGCGGGATGAGCAGTTCTTC
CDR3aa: CASSLYWRRDEQFF

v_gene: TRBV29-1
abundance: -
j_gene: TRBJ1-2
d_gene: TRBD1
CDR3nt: TGCAGCGTTCGGACAGGGGACCGCTATGGCTACACCTTC
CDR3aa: CSVRTGDRYGYTF

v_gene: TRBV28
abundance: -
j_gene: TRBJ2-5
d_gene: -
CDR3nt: TGTGCCAGCAGCACGGACCTGATGGGCGGGCAAGACACCCAGTACTTC
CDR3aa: CASSTDLMGGQDTQYF

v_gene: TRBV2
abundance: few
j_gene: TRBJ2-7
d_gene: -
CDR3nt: TGTGCCAGCACCGCGGAGGGTTACAAGCAGTACTTC
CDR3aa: CASTAEGYKQYF

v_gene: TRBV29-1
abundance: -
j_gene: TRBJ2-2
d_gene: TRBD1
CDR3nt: TGCAGCGTCGGACAGGGGTCCGGGGAGCTGTTTTTT
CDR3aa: CSVGQGSGELFF

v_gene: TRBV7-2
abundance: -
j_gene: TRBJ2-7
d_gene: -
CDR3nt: TGTGCCAGCAGCCGCTACTATCACCTCGCCACATACGAGCAGTACTTC
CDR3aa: CASSRYYHLATYEQYF

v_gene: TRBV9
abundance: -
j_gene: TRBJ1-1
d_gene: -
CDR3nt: TGTGCCAGCAGCGTAGTTGGCAGTAGCACTGAAGCTTTCTTT
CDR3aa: CASSVVGSSTEAFF

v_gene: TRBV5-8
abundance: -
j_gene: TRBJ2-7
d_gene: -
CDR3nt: TGTGCCAGCACGCCGGGGTCCGACGAGCAGTACTTC
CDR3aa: CASTPGSDEQYF

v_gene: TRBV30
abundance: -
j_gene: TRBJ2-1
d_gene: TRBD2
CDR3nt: TGTGCCTGGAGTGTACTTAGGACTAGCGGCTACAATGAGCAGTTCTTC
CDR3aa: CAWSVLRTSGYNEQFF

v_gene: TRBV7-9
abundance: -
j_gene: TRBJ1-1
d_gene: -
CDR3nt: TGTGCCAGCAGCCCACCGGGTCTAAGAGGGACTGAAGCTTTCTTT
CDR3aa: CASSPPGLRGTEAFF

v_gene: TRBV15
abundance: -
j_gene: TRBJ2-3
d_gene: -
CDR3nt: TGTGCCACCAGCAGAAGCGGTAGCGCAACGCAGTATTTT
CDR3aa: CATSRSGSATQYF

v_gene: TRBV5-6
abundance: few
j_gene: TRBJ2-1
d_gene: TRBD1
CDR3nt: TGTGCCAGCAGCTCCTACAGGGGGCTTGCTGAGCAGTTCTTC
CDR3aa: CASSSYRGLAEQFF

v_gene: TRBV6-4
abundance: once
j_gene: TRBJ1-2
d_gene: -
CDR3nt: TGTGCCAGCAGTGACGGGGGTGGTTTCGGAACTCAGGGCTACACCTTC
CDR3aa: CASSDGGGFGTQGYTF

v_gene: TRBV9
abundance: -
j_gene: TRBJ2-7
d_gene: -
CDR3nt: TGTGCCAGCAGCCCCCAGACTAGTTTTCGCTACGAGCAGTACTTC
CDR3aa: CASSPQTSFRYEQYF

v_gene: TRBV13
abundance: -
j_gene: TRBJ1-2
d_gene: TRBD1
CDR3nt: TGTGCCAGCAGCACAAGACAGGGGGTGGGATATGGCTACACCTTC
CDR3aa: CASSTRQGVGYGYTF

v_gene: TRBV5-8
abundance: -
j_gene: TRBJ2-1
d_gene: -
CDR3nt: TGTGCTATCAACACCGGGACAACCCTCTACAATGAGCAGTTCTTC
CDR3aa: CAINTGTTLYNEQFF

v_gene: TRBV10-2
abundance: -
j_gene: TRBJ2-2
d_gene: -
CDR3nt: TGCGCCAGCGGCGAGCGGAACACCGGGGAGCTGTTTTTT
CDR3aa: CASGERNTGELFF

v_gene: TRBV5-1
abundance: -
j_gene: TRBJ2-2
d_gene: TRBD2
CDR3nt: TGCGCCAGCAGCTTCCGTGGCGGGAGGGCCATTGGCGGGGAGCTGTTTTTT
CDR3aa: CASSFRGGRAIGGELFF

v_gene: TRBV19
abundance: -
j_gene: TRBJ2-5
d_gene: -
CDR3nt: TGTGCCAGTAGTATTCCAGGGATGAAAGAGACCCAGTACTTC
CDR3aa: CASSIPGMKETQYF

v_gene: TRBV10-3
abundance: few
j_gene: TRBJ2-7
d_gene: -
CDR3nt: TGTGCCATCACCAACCAAGCGGGCGGGTACCTCGAGCAGTACTTC
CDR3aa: CAITNQAGGYLEQYF

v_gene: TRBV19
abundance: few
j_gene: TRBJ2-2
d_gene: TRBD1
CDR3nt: TGTGCCAGTAGTTTGGGACAGGCTAACACCGGGGAGCTGTTTTTT
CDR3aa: CASSLGQANTGELFF

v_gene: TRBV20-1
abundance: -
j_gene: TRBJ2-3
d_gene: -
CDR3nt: TGCAGTGCCTGGTCGCGAGATACGCAGTATTTT
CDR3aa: CSAWSRDTQYF

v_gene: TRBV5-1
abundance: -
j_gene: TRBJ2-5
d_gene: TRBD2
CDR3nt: TGCGCCAGCAGAAACGGACTAGCGGATCAAGAGACCCAGTACTTC
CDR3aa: CASRNGLADQETQYF